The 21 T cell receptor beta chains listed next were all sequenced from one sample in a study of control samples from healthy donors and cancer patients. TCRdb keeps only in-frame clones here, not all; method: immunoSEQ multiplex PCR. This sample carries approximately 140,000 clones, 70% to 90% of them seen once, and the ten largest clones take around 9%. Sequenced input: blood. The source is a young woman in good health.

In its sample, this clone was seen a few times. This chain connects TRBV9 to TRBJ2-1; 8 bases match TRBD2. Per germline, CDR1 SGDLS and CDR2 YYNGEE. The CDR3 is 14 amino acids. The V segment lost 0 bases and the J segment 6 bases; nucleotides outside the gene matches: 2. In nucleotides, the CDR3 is TGTGCCAGCAGCGTAGCGGGAGGGATCAATGAGCAGTTCTTC. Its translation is CASSVAGGINEQFF.

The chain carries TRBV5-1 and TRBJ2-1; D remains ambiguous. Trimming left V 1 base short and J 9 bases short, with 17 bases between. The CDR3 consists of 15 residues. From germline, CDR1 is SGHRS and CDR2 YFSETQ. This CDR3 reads CASSLSNTRAGEQFF. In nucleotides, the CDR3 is TGCGCCAGCAGCTTGAGCAACACCCGGGCTGGTGAGCAGTTCTTC.

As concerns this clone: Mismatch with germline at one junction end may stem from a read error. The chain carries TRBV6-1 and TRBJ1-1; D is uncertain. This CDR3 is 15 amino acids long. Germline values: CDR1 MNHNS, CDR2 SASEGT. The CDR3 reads CASREERWVNTEAFF. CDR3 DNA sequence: TGTGCCAGCCGTGAGGAACGGTGGGTGAACACTGAAGCTTTCTTT.

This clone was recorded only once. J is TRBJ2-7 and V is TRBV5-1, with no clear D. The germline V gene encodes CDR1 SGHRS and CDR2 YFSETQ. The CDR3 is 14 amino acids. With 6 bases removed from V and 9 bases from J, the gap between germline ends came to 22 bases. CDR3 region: CASTLGPPALRQYF. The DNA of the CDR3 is TGCGCCAGCACACTCGGTCCCCCCGCGCTCAGGCAGTACTTC.

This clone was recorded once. CDR3: CASSTWTGPPYNSPLHF. The CDR3 DNA sequence: TGTGCCAGCAGTACCTGGACAGGCCCTCCTTATAATTCACCCCTCCACTTT. The chain carries TRBV27 and TRBJ1-6; 7 positions agree with TRBD1. The germline gives CDR1 MNHEY, CDR2 SMNVEV (reference sequence). The CDR3 covers 17 residues. V lost 5 bases, J lost 4 bases, and 11 bases stayed unmatched.

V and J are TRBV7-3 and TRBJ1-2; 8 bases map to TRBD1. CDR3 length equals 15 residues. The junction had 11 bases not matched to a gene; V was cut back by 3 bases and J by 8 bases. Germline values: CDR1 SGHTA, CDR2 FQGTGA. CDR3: CASSLTPGGASGYTF. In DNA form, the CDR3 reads TGTGCCAGCAGCTTGACCCCAGGGGGCGCCAGCGGCTACACCTTC.

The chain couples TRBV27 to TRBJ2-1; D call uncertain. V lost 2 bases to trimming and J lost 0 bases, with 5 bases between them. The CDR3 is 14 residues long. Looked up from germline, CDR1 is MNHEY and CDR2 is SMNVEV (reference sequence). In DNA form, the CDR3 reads TGTGCCAGCAGTTTAGGAGTCTCCTACAATGAGCAGTTCTTC. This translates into CASSLGVSYNEQFF.

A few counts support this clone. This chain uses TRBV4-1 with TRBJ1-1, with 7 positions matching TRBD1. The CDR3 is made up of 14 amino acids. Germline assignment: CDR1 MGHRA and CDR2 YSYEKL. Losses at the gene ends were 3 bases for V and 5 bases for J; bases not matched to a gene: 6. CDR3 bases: TGCGCCAGCAGCCACAGACAGGGACGGACTGAAGCTTTCTTT. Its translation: CASSHRQGRTEAFF.

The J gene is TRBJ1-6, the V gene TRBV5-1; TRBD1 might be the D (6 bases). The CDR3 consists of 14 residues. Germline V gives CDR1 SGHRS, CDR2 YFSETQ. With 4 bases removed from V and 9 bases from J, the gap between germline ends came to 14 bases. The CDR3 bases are TGCGCCAGCAGCCCACTGGGGGCCGGTTCACCCCTCCACTTT. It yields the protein CASSPLGAGSPLHF.

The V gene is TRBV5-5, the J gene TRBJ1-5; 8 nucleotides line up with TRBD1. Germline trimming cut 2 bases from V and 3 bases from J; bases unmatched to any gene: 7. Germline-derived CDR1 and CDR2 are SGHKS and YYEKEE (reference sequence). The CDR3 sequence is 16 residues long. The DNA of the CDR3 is TGTGCCAGCAGCTTATTGACAGGGGCGCTCAATCAGCCCCAGCATTTT. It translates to CASSLLTGALNQPQHF.

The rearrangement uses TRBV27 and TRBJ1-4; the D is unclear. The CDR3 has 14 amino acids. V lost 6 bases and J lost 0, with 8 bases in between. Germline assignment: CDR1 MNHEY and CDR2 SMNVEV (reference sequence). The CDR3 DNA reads TGTGCCAGCAGAACCCTCTCAACTAATGAAAAACTGTTTTTT. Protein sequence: CASRTLSTNEKLFF.

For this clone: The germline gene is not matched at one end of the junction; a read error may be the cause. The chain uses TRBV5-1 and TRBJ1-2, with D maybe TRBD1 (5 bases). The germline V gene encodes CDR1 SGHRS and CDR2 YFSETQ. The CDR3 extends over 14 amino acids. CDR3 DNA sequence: TGCGCCAGCACCTTGGAGGGGAATTCCTATGGCTACACCTTC. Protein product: CASTLEGNSYGYTF.

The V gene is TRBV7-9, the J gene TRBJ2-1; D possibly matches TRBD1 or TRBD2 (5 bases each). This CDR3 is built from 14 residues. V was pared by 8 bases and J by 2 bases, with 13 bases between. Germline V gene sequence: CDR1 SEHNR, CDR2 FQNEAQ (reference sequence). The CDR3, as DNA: TGTGCCAGCTGCCGGGACCGAACCTACAATGAGCAGTTCTTC. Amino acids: CASCRDRTYNEQFF.

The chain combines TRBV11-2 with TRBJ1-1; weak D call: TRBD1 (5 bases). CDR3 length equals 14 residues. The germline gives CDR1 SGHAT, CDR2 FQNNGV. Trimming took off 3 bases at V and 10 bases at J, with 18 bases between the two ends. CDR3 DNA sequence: TGTGCCAGCAGCTTTGCAGGACACGTTGGGGGAGCTTTCTTT. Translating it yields CASSFAGHVGGAFF.

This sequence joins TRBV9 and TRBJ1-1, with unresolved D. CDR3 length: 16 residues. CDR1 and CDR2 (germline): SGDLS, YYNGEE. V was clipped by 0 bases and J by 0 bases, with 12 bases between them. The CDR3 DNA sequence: TGTGCCAGCAGCGTAGCGGCAGGAGATATGAACACTGAAGCTTTCTTT. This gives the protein CASSVAAGDMNTEAFF.

CDR3 amino acids: CAISDWGRRAEAFF. CDR3 in DNA: TGTGCCATCAGTGACTGGGGGCGCCGGGCTGAAGCTTTCTTT. V is TRBV10-3 and J is TRBJ1-1; D might be TRBD1 (6 bases). Germline CDR1 ENHRY, CDR2 SYGVKD. This CDR3 is 14 amino acids long. The V end lost 3 bases, the J end lost 6 bases, and 14 bases lay between the germline ends.

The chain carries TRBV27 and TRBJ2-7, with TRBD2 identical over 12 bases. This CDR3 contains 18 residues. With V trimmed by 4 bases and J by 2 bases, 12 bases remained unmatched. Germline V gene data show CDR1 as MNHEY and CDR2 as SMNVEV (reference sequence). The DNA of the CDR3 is TGTGCCAGCAGTTCACGCCCCGCCTCTAGCGGGAGGGCCTACGAGCAGTACTTC. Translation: CASSSRPASSGRAYEQYF.

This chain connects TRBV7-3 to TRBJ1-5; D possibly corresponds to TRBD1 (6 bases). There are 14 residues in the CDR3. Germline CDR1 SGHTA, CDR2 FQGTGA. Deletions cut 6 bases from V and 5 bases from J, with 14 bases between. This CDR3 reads CASSLLGGDQPQHF. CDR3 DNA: TGTGCCAGCAGTCTCCTCGGGGGCGATCAGCCCCAGCATTTT.

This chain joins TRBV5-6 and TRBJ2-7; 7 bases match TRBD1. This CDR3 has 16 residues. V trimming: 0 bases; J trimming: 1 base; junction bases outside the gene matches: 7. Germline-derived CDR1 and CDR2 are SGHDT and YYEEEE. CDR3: CASSLGPGQRSYEQYF. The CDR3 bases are TGTGCCAGCAGCTTGGGTCCGGGACAGCGTTCCTACGAGCAGTACTTC. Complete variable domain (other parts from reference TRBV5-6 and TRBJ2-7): DAGVTQSPTHLIKTRGQQVTLRCSPKSGHDTVSWYQQALGQGPQFIFQYYEEEERQRGNFPDRFSGHQFPNYSSELNVNALLLGDSALYLCASSLGPGQRSYEQYFGPGTRLTVT.

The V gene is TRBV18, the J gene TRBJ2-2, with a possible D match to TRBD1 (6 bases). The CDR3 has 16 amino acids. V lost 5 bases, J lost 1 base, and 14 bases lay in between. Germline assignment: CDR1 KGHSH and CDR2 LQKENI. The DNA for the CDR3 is TGTGCCAGCTCATCTAATCCGGGACAGAACACCGGGGAGCTGTTTTTT. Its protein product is CASSSNPGQNTGELFF.

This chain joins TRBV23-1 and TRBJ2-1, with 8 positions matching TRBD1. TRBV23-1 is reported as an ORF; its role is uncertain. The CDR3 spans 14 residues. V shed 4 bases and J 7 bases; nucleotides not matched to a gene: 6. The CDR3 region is CASSLGQGANEQFF. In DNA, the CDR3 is TGCGCCAGCAGTCTCGGGCAGGGGGCGAATGAGCAGTTCTTC.